This T cell receptor (beta chain) was sequenced in a study of blood T cell repertoires in COVID-19 (dated by TCRdb to 2018 to 2020). In the study overall: Samples from collaborators originated in the United States, Italy and Spain and spanned both the acute and convalescent phases of COVID-19. Subjects who had been exposed to COVID-19, were actively infected with it, or had recovered from it provided the deeply sampled blood TCRbeta repertoires that made up the dataset. The repertoires were released in a freely available public database intended as a resource for research on the immune response to SARS-CoV-2. The samples were drawn from two sources: the first 160 participants of the ongoing ImmuneRACE study, and 1,000 to 1,500 subjects contributed by 6 global collaborators. Where available, HLA class I and class II types were taken from metadata supplied by the sample provider and were not determined by assay-based typing. The prospective study material was composed of cDNA or gDNA derived from T cells, B-cell-depleted T cells, or PBMCs. Nearly every sample came with metadata listing a de-identified subject ID, COVID-19 status, age in years and sex. What the study reported, not specific to this receptor: How much clinical and demographic metadata was included differed by source and by participant, and the metadata was provided uncurated.

At one collaborating source in Seattle, patients were enrolled during active infection and were followed longitudinally through the course of disease. Each collaborating institution followed its own protocols to collect whole blood in K2EDTA tubes. Collaborator samples were shipped for TCRbeta analysis as frozen whole blood, isolated PBMCs, or DNA extracted from either sample type. The immunoSEQ Assay, a bias-controlled multiplex PCR, was used to amplify TCRbeta CDR3 regions from genomic DNA. The study's processing was this. The number of nucleated cells in each sample was estimated by amplification of reference gene primers within the assay. Sequence reads were collapsed and filtered to measure the absolute abundance of every unique TCRbeta CDR3 rearrangement. Productive Simpson clonality was computed per sample as the square root of Simpson's diversity index over productive rearrangements. This is the immuneACCESS table as TCRdb keeps it, with only in-frame sequences that have V and J called. A part of the clones is gone; compared with another copy, unresolved V genes explain less than half, and the rest is unexplained. V and J calls plus clone size are reproduced from that table; the DNA served to infer D and trimming. The sample records about 160,000 clones, around 74% of which are singletons. 7% to 10% of the sample lies in the top ten.

Reading the germline V gene (reference sequence) gives CDR1 MNHEY and CDR2 SMNVEV. Trimming takes 7 bases off V and 1 base off J; junction bases not matched to a gene: 13. The CDR3 runs 17 amino acids, cysteine and phenylalanine included. The only DNA kept is the CDR3, 51 bases in frame from the first base. Worth noting for this clone: Its antigen has not been determined. It has no much larger one-base neighbor in the sample; base qualities were not kept.

The receptor comes from a woman aged 55-70 years with COVID-19, enrolled during active disease. The chain is encoded by TRBV27 joined to TRBJ2-3; the central 8 bases match TRBD1. Sequencing was done on a sample of peripheral blood. The DNA is TGTGCCAGCACCCAAACACAAAGGACAGGGCGCACAGATACGCAGTATTTT. Its amino acids are CASTQTQRTGRTDTQYF.